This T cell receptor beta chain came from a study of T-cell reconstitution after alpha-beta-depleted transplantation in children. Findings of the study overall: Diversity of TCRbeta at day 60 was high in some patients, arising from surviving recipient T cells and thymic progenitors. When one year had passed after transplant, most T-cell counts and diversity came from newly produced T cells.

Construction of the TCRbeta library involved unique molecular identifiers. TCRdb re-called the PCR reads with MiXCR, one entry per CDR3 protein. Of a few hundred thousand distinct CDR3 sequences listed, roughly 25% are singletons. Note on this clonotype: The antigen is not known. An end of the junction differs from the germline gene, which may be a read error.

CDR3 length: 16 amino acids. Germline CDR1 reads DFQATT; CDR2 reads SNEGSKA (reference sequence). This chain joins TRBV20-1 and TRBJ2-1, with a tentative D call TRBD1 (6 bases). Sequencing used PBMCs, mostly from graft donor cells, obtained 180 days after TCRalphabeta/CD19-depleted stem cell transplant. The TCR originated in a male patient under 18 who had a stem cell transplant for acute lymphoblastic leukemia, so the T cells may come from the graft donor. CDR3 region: CSARDLAGTSFNEQFF. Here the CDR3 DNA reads TGCAGTGCTAGAGATCTTGCCGGGACATCCTTCAATGAGCAGTTCTTC.